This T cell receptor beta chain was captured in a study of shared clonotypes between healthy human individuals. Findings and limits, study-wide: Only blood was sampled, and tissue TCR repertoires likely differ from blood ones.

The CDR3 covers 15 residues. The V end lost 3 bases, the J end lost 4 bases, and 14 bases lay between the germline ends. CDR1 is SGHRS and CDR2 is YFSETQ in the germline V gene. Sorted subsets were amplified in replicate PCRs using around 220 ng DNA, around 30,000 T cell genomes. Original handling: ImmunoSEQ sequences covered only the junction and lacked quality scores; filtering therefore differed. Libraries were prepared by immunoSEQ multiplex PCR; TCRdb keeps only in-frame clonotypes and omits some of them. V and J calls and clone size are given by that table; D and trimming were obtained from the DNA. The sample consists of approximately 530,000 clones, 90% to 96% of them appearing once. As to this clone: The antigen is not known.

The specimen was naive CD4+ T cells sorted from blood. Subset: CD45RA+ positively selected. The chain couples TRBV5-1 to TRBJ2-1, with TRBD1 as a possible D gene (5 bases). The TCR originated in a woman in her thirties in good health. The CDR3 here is CASSSDSNGYNEQFF. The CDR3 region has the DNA TGCGCCAGCAGCTCCGACAGTAACGGTTACAATGAGCAGTTCTTC.